This T cell receptor (beta chain) was sequenced in a study of T cells in Graves' hyperthyroidism and ophthalmopathy. Study results and caveats: Most clonotypes that expanded in the thyroid above 0.001 also showed up in blood.

TCR beta CDR3 region amplification was performed from RNA transcripts. Carried out on the TCR CDR3, a first-round RT-PCR used the HTBI primer set. A single record per CDR3 protein comes from TCRdb applying MiXCR to the multiplex PCR reads. Of about 520,000 distinct CDR3 sequences in the sample, approximately 25% were seen once. This clonotype has ten or more counts. Its antigen is unidentified. This CDR3 is 14 amino acids long. V gave up 4 bases and J gave up 5 bases, with 15 bases separating them. Germline V gene sequence: CDR1 MNHEY, CDR2 SVGEGT. This rearrangement joins TRBV6-2 or TRBV6-3 to TRBJ2-7; either TRBD1 or TRBD2 may supply D (5 bases each). The sample taken for sequencing was blood. The sequence was obtained from a woman aged 25 to 39 with Graves' ophthalmopathy. CDR3 protein: CASSWRGAANEQYF. CDR3 in DNA: TGTGCCAGCAGTTGGCGAGGGGCCGCCAACGAGCAGTACTTC.